The 17 T cell receptor beta chains reported below all come from one sample, sequenced in a study of OX40 agonist ivuxolimab in advanced cancers. Profiled with immunoSEQ multiplex PCR; TCRdb holds only in-frame clones, not every one. The table lists approximately 15,000 clones, around three quarters of them singletons, with approximately 14% in the top ten. This sample comprised CD4+ or CD8+ T cells sorted from blood, obtained in a trial of the OX40 agonist ivuxolimab. These receptors originate from an adult with an advanced solid tumor such as melanoma, head and neck, liver or kidney cancer.

This sequence joins TRBV27 and TRBJ1-3; D may be TRBD1 (6 bases). The CDR3 extends over 15 amino acids. CDR1 MNHEY and CDR2 SMNVEV come from the germline V gene (reference sequence). Trimming took off 6 bases at V and 4 bases at J, with 16 bases between the two ends. The CDR3 DNA is TGTGCCAGCAGCCGGTCTCAGGGGCTAGGAAACACCATATATTTT. Translated, it gives CASSRSQGLGNTIYF.

The chain joins TRBV6-1 to TRBJ1-2; 8 positions agree with TRBD1. Germline CDR1 MNHNS, CDR2 SASEGT. CDR3 length: 14 residues. J gave up 3 bases and V 1 base, and 1 base lay outside the gene matches. Here the CDR3 reads CASSEGQGYYGYTF. CDR3 DNA: TGTGCCAGCAGTGAAGGACAGGGGTACTATGGCTACACCTTC.

The J gene is TRBJ1-2, the V gene TRBV27; D call uncertain. The CDR3 spans 13 residues. Germline loops: CDR1 MNHEY, CDR2 SMNVEV (reference sequence). V was pared by 3 bases and J by 6 bases, with 11 bases between. The CDR3 DNA follows: TGTGCCAGCAGTTTGGCGGGGTCCCATGGCTACACCTTC. Its protein is CASSLAGSHGYTF.

The chain couples TRBV6-1 to TRBJ1-2; 8 bases agree with TRBD1. This CDR3 region has 13 residues. Trimming took 9 bases from V and 3 from J; bases not matched to a gene: 6. CDR1 MNHNS and CDR2 SASEGT come from the germline V gene. The CDR3 is CASSRGQDYGYTF. For the CDR3, the DNA is TGTGCCAGTAGCCGGGGACAGGACTATGGCTACACCTTC.

The chain carries TRBV21-1 and TRBJ1-1. TRBV21-1 has pseudogene status. The CDR3 contains 14 residues. CDR3 DNA sequence: TGTGCCAGCAGCACAAAGTTAACGAACACTGAAGCTTTCTTT. Its protein product is CASSTKLTNTEAFF.

The chain is built from TRBV7-9 and TRBJ2-5; 7 bases match TRBD1. CDR1 is SEHNR and CDR2 is FQNEAQ in the germline V gene (reference sequence). The CDR3 loop spans 14 amino acids. J was trimmed by 4 bases and V by 5 bases; bases with no gene match: 7. CDR3 region: CASSKQGYPETQYF. The CDR3 DNA reads as TGTGCCAGCAGCAAACAGGGGTACCCAGAGACCCAGTACTTC.

V and J are TRBV9 and TRBJ2-1; 14 bases align to TRBD2. Germline V CDR1 and CDR2: SGDLS, YYNGEE. The J segment lost 8 bases and the V segment lost 3 bases, leaving 4 bases of the junction unmatched. This CDR3 contains 15 residues. CDR3 DNA: TGTGCCAGCAGCGGACTAGCGGGGGGGTTCGATGAGCAGTTCTTC. Its protein product is CASSGLAGGFDEQFF.

The CDR3: CSVTDRGRSEAFF. The CDR3 DNA reads as TGCAGCGTTACGGACAGAGGCCGTTCTGAAGCTTTCTTT. This chain joins TRBV29-1 and TRBJ1-1; weak D call: TRBD1 (6 bases). CDR1 and CDR2 (germline): SQVTM, ANQGSEA. The V end was cut by 5 bases, the J end by 6 bases, with 16 bases between. This CDR3 has 13 amino acids.

In DNA form, the CDR3 reads TGTGCCAGCAGCTTGTCCGGGGAGACCCAGTACTTC. Its protein product is CASSLSGETQYF. This chain joins TRBV7-8 and TRBJ2-5; no firm D call. Germline V gene sequence: CDR1 SGHVS, CDR2 FQNEAQ. This CDR3 region has 12 residues. The V end was cut by 3 bases, the J end by 5 bases, with 7 bases between.

This clone appeared a single time. V is TRBV5-1 and J is TRBJ2-7; 11 nucleotides match TRBD1. The CDR3 length is 16 residues. Germline CDR1 and CDR2: SGHRS and YFSETQ. Trimming at V came to 3 bases and at J to 2 bases, leaving 7 bases not matched to a gene. The CDR3 DNA is TGCGCCAGCAGCTGGGGTCCGGGACAGGGGGCCTACGAGCAGTACTTC. Translation: CASSWGPGQGAYEQYF.

This chain connects TRBV13 to TRBJ2-7; D is perhaps TRBD2 (5 bases). The germline V and J ends were trimmed by 1 base and 0 bases, with 7 bases remaining between them. The CDR3 has 14 residues. Per the germline V gene, CDR1 is PRHDT and CDR2 is FYEKMQ (reference sequence). The CDR3 loop reads CASSLAGTSYEQYF. The DNA of the CDR3 is TGTGCCAGCAGCTTAGCGGGAACCTCCTACGAGCAGTACTTC. Based on the CDR3 plus reference TRBV13 and TRBJ2-7, the full variable domain is AAGVIQSPRHLIKEKRETATLKCYPIPRHDTVYWYQQGPGQDPQFLISFYEKMQSDKGSIPDRFSAQQFSDYHSELNMSSLELGDSALYFCASSLAGTSYEQYFGPGTRLTVT.

V gene TRBV27 combines with J gene TRBJ2-7, with D perhaps TRBD2 (5 bases). CDR1 and CDR2 from the germline V gene are MNHEY and SMNVEV (reference sequence). This CDR3 is built from 15 residues. V lost 6 bases and J 0 bases, leaving 15 bases between the germline ends. Here the CDR3 DNA reads TGTGCCAGCAGCTGGAGCGGCGATAGCTCCTACGAGCAGTACTTC. It translates to CASSWSGDSSYEQYF.

The rearrangement links TRBV5-5 to TRBJ2-3, with 10 bases aligning to TRBD2. Trimming at V came to 7 bases and at J to 1 base, leaving 12 bases not matched to a gene. CDR3 length: 17 amino acids. In germline, CDR1 is SGHKS, CDR2 YYEKEE (reference sequence). CDR3 loop: CASRNSLLAGGTDTQYF. CDR3 nucleotides: TGTGCCAGCCGAAATTCCCTCCTAGCGGGAGGCACAGATACGCAGTATTTT. Complete variable domain (other parts from reference TRBV5-5 and TRBJ2-3): DAGVTQSPTHLIKTRGQQVTLRCSPISGHKSVSWYQQVLGQGPQFIFQYYEKEERGRGNFPDRFSARQFPNYSSELNVNALLLGDSALYLCASRNSLLAGGTDTQYFGPGTRLTVL.

In this sample, this clone is large. The CDR3 loop reads CASSRSSNSQETQYF. The CDR3 nucleotides read TGTGCCAGCAGCCGATCGTCTAACTCACAAGAGACCCAGTACTTC. The V and J genes are TRBV7-9 and TRBJ2-5; D remains ambiguous. There are 15 residues in the CDR3. Trimming pared 5 bases from V and 2 bases from J, leaving 15 bases between. Per the germline V gene, CDR1 is SEHNR and CDR2 is FQNEAQ (reference sequence).

The chain couples TRBV11-3 to TRBJ1-3, with 8 bases aligning to TRBD1. Germline V gene lookup returns CDR1 SGHNT and CDR2 YENEEA. The V gene end was trimmed by 5 bases and the J gene end by 1 base; junction bases not matched to a gene: 7. This CDR3 is built from 16 residues. The CDR3 here is CASSLDRVVSGNTIYF. Written as DNA, the CDR3 is TGTGCCAGCAGCCTGGACAGGGTAGTTTCTGGAAACACCATATATTTT. The full variable domain, with the rest looked up from reference TRBV11-3 and TRBJ1-3, is EAGVVQSPRYKIIEKKQPVAFWCNPISGHNTLYWYLQNLGQGPELLIRYENEEAVDDSQLPKDRFSAERLKGVDSTLKIQPAELGDSAVYLCASSLDRVVSGNTIYFGEGSWLTVV.

V gene TRBV5-1 combines with J gene TRBJ2-7, with a weak D call TRBD2 (6 bases). The CDR3 runs 15 residues. V was cut by 1 base and J by 2 bases, with 13 bases left in between. The germline CDR1 and CDR2 sequences are SGHRS and YFSETQ. The CDR3 region has the DNA TGCGCCAGCAGCTTGAGACTAGAAAGCACCTACGAGCAGTACTTC. Protein product: CASSLRLESTYEQYF.

Only one count was recorded for this clone. The chain recombines TRBV5-1 with TRBJ2-1, with D perhaps being TRBD1 or TRBD2 (7 bases each). Germline V CDR1 and CDR2: SGHRS, YFSETQ. The CDR3 sequence is 15 residues long. V lost 1 base to trimming and J lost 6 bases, with 14 bases between them. The CDR3 coding sequence is TGCGCCAGCAGCTTGAGCGGGGAGGGGGCCAATGAGCAGTTCTTC. Amino acid sequence: CASSLSGEGANEQFF.